This entry is about one TCR beta chain. The antigen is unknown. This entry comes from a study of post-analysis software for immune sequencing data. About the research overall: Patients with relapsing-remitting, secondary progressive and progressive-relapsing multiple sclerosis courses were all represented.

Presence of unique molecular identifiers characterized the TCR beta cDNA libraries. Each batch of roughly 1 to 10 million T cells produced some 500,000 cDNA molecules. TCRdb analysed the PCR reads with MiXCR anew, one entry per CDR3 protein. Among hundreds of thousands of distinct CDR3 sequences listed, 55% to 60% were seen once. Study-level points and caveats: Co-batched samples clustered tightly together by F measure. Patients with multiple sclerosis recorded significantly lower normalized Chao1 diversity than controls, the study found.

The receptor was derived from a girl aged 2 to 9 with multiple sclerosis. Sequenced material: blood.

DNA of the CDR3: TGTGCCAGCAGCCCGCGTTCCGTAGCTAACTATGGCTACACCTTC. Translated: CASSPRSVANYGYTF. The gene calls are TRBV9 and TRBJ1-2; no firm D call. Germline-derived CDR1 and CDR2 are SGDLS and YYNGEE. The CDR3 is 15 amino acids. V lost 4 bases and J 0 bases, leaving 13 bases between the germline ends.